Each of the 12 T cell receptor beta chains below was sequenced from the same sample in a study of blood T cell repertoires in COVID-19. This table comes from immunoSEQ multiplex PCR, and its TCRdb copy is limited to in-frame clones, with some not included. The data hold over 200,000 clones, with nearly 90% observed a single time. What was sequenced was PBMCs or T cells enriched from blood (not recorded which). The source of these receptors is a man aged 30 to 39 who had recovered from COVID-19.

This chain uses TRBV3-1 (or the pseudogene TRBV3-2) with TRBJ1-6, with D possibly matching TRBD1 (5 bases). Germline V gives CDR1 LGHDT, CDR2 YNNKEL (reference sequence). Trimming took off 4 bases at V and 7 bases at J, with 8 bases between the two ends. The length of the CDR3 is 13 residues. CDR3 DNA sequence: TGTGCCAGCAGCCCCGGGGGAAATTCACCCCTCCACTTT. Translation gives CASSPGGNSPLHF.

The CDR3 region is CAWSSGTYQPQHF. The CDR3 DNA is TGTGCCTGGAGCTCGGGGACATATCAGCCCCAGCATTTT. V and J are TRBV30 and TRBJ1-5; tentative D call: TRBD1 (6 bases). CDR1 is GTSNPN, CDR2 SVGIG, per germline (reference sequence). CDR3 length: 13 residues. V was pared by 3 bases and J by 5 bases, with 11 bases between.

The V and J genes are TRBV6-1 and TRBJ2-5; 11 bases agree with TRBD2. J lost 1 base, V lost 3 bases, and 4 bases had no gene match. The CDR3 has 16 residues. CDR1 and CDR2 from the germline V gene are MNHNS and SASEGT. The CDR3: CASSELAGGPQETQYF. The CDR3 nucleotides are TGTGCCAGCAGTGAGCTAGCGGGAGGACCCCAAGAGACCCAGTACTTC.

The CDR3 DNA reads as TGCGCCAGCAGCTGGACACTGGGACTAGCCTCCACCGGGGAGCTGTTTTTT. As protein: CASSWTLGLASTGELFF. The rearrangement uses TRBV5-1 and TRBJ2-2; 9 bases match TRBD2. CDR1 and CDR2 (germline): SGHRS, YFSETQ. V lost 3 bases, J lost 4 bases, and 10 bases stayed unmatched. CDR3 length equals 17 residues. The full variable domain, in which reference TRBV5-1 and TRBJ2-2 provide the parts outside the CDR3, is KAGVTQTPRYLIKTRGQQVTLSCSPISGHRSVSWYQQTPGQGLQFLFEYFSETQRNKGNFPGRFSGRQFSNSRSEMNVSTLELGDSALYLCASSWTLGLASTGELFFGEGSRLTVL.

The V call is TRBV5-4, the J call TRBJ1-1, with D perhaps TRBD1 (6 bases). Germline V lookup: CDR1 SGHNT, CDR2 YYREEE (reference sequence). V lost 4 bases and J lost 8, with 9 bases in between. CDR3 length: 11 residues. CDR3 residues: CASSDGTEAFF. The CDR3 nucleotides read TGTGCCAGCAGCGACGGGACAGAAGCTTTCTTT.

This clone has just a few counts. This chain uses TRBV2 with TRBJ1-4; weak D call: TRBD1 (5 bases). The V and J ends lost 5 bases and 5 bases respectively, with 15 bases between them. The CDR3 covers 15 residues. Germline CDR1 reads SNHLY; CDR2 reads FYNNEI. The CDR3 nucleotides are TGTGCCAGCAGTACCCCGACAGCAGCAAATGAAAAACTGTTTTTT. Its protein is CASSTPTAANEKLFF.

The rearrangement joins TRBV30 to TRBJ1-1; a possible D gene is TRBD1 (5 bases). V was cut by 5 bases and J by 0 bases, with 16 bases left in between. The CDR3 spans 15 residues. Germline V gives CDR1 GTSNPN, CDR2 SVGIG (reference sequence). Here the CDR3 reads CAWGIRGLMNTEAFF. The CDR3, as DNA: TGTGCCTGGGGAATTAGGGGACTTATGAACACTGAAGCTTTCTTT.

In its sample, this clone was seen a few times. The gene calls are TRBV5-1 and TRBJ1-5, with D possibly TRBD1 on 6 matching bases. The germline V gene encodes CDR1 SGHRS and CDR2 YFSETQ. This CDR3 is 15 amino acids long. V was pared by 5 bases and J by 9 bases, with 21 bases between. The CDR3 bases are TGCGCCAGCAGTACGGGGGGCAATACTGCGGGGCCCCAGCATTTT. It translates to CASSTGGNTAGPQHF.

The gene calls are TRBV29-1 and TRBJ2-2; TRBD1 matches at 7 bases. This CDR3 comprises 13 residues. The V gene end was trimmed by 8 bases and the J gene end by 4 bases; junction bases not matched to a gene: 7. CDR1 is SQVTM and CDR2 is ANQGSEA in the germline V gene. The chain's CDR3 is CSSNNRGTGELFF. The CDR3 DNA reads TGCAGCTCTAATAACAGGGGCACCGGGGAGCTGTTTTTT.

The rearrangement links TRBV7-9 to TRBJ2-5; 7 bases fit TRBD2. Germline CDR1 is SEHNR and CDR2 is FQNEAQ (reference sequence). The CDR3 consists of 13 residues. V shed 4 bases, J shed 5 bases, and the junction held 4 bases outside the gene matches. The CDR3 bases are TGTGCCAGCAGCTCCGGGGGGAAGGAGACCCAGTACTTC. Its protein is CASSSGGKETQYF.

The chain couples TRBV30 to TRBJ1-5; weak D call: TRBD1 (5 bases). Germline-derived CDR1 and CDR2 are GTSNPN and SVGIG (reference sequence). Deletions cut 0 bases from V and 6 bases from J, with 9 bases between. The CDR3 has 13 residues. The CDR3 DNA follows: TGTGCCTGGAGTGTAGGGCAGGGTCAGCCCCAGCATTTT. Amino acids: CAWSVGQGQPQHF.

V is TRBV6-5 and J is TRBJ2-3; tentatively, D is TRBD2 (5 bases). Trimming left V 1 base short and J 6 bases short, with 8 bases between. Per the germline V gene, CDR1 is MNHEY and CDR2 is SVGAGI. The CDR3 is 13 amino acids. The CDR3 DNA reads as TGTGCCAGCAGTTACTTCCGAGGGGATACGCAGTATTTT. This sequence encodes CASSYFRGDTQYF.